These 18 T cell receptor beta chains share one sample of origin, sequenced in a study of HIV-infected patients and healthy controls. TCRdb re-analysed the 5' RACE reads in MiXCR, keeping a single row per CDR3 protein. The table includes tens of thousands of distinct CDR3 sequences, roughly a sixth detected once. Material for sequencing was CD4+ T cells from blood. The receptors come from a human donor in good health.

The chain combines TRBV6-2 or TRBV6-3 with TRBJ2-7; D gene unclear. Germline CDR1 MNHEY, CDR2 SVGEGT. The length of the CDR3 is 15 residues. V lost 6 bases and J 2 bases, leaving 17 bases between the germline ends. The chain's CDR3 is CASRAGQYPPYEQYF. As DNA, the CDR3 is TGTGCCAGCAGGGCTGGGCAGTACCCTCCCTACGAGCAGTACTTC.

This clonotype was counted at least ten times. This chain uses TRBV5-1 with TRBJ1-5; D is unclear. The CDR3 is 15 residues long. Germline V gene sequence: CDR1 SGHRS, CDR2 YFSETQ. Trimming pared 2 bases from V and 6 bases from J, leaving 15 bases between. The CDR3 DNA is TGCGCCAGCAGCTTCATTCCGGGTACGACTCAGCCCCAGCATTTT. Its translation: CASSFIPGTTQPQHF.

This clonotype was seen a few times. The rearrangement joins TRBV6-2 or TRBV6-3 to TRBJ1-3, with D hard to call. The length of the CDR3 is 12 residues. V shed 8 bases and J shed 8 bases, with 13 bases lying between them. Germline values: CDR1 MNHEY, CDR2 SVGEGT. The CDR3 is CASGFGPHTIYF. As DNA, the CDR3 is TGTGCCAGCGGATTCGGGCCTCACACCATATATTTT.

This clonotype was counted a few times. The chain recombines TRBV12-3 or TRBV12-4 with TRBJ1-6, with 7 bases lining up with TRBD1. Unmatched junction bases numbered 11, after V lost 6 bases and J lost 12 bases. This CDR3 is 14 amino acids long. The chain's CDR3 is CASSPGQRILPLHF. The CDR3 DNA reads TGTGCCAGCAGCCCGGGACAGAGAATTCTACCCCTCCACTTT.

The genes are TRBV28 and TRBJ2-3, with 7 positions matching TRBD2. Germline CDR1 is MDHEN and CDR2 is SYDVKM. Germline trimming cut 2 bases from V and 6 bases from J; bases unmatched to any gene: 11. The CDR3 totals 16 residues. CDR3 coding DNA: TGTGCCAGCAGTTTAGACTGGGGGGGGGTGTCTGATACGCAGTATTTT. It codes for CASSLDWGGVSDTQYF.

This clonotype was found many times. The V call is TRBV20-1, the J call TRBJ1-3; the D is unclear. Between the trimmed V and J ends, which lost 6 bases and 1 base, there was a span of 10 bases. The CDR3 is made up of 13 amino acids. The germline V gene has CDR1 DFQATT and CDR2 SNEGSKA (reference sequence). The DNA for the CDR3 is TGCAGTGCAGGCGTCGAATCTGGAAACACCATATATTTT. Its translation is CSAGVESGNTIYF.

In this sample, this clonotype turned up a few times. The chain has TRBV5-1 and TRBJ2-5; D is perhaps TRBD1 (5 bases). V lost 0 bases and J lost 5, with 11 bases in between. The CDR3 runs 14 residues. Germline-derived CDR1 and CDR2 are SGHRS and YFSETQ. CDR3 region: CASSLAQQGETQYF. The CDR3 region has the DNA TGCGCCAGCAGCTTGGCTCAGCAGGGCGAGACCCAGTACTTC. Combining the CDR3 with reference TRBV5-1 and TRBJ2-5 gives the whole variable domain KAGVTQTPRYLIKTRGQQVTLSCSPISGHRSVSWYQQTPGQGLQFLFEYFSETQRNKGNFPGRFSGRQFSNSRSEMNVSTLELGDSALYLCASSLAQQGETQYFGPGTRLLVL.

This clonotype has ten or more counts. Here the CDR3 reads CASSPDSSQPQHF. In DNA, the CDR3 is TGTGCCAGCAGTCCGGACAGTAGTCAGCCCCAGCATTTT. The chain is built from TRBV2 and TRBJ1-5; possible D gene TRBD1, 6 bases. From germline, CDR1 is SNHLY and CDR2 FYNNEI. V was cut by 5 bases and J by 6 bases, with 11 bases left in between. This CDR3 spans 13 amino acids.

The V call is TRBV7-2, the J call TRBJ2-3; possibly TRBD1 for D (6 bases). Trimming removed 1 base from V and 3 bases from J, with 14 bases in between. The germline CDR1 and CDR2 sequences are SGHTA and FQGNSA. The CDR3 covers 16 residues. In DNA, the CDR3 is TGTGCCAGCAGCTTAGATGATCAGGGGTGGACAGATACGCAGTATTTT. Protein sequence: CASSLDDQGWTDTQYF.

V usage is TRBV12-3 or TRBV12-4 and J usage is TRBJ1-3; D not certain. This CDR3 is built from 12 residues. V dropped 7 bases and J dropped 3 bases, with 7 bases sitting between them. The CDR3 sequence: CASNSGGNTIYF. Written as DNA, the CDR3 is TGTGCCAGCAACTCGGGTGGAAACACCATATATTTT.

Sample share makes this clonotype medium-sized. The chain uses TRBV7-8 and TRBJ1-2; D call uncertain. The CDR3 covers 16 residues. With 8 bases removed from V and 3 bases from J, the gap between germline ends came to 22 bases. Germline values: CDR1 SGHVS, CDR2 FQNEAQ. The CDR3 DNA reads as TGTGCCAGCCGACCGGACGGCGGAAGGGTCCACTATGGCTACACCTTC. Amino acids: CASRPDGGRVHYGYTF.

The gene calls are TRBV2 and TRBJ2-6; 11 nucleotides align to TRBD1. The trim removed 6 bases at V and 2 bases at J, leaving 6 bases unmatched. The germline CDR1 and CDR2 sequences are SNHLY and FYNNEI. This CDR3 is 17 amino acids long. CDR3 amino acids: CASRTRDRGTGANVLTF. The CDR3 DNA follows: TGTGCCAGCAGAACGAGGGACAGGGGGACTGGGGCCAACGTCCTGACTTTC. The whole variable domain, filled in from reference TRBV2 and TRBJ2-6, reads EPEVTQTPSHQVTQMGQEVILRCVPISNHLYFYWYRQILGQKVEFLVSFYNNEISEKSEIFDDQFSVERPDGSNFTLKIRSTKLEDSAMYFCASRTRDRGTGANVLTFGAGSRLTVL.

This chain joins TRBV5-1 and TRBJ1-1; unclear D gene. The V end lost 6 bases, the J end lost 0 bases, and 12 bases lay between the germline ends. This CDR3 is 14 amino acids long. Germline lookup yields CDR1 SGHRS and CDR2 YFSETQ. CDR3 nucleotide sequence: TGCGCCAGCAAGAAGGCGGAGATGAACACTGAAGCTTTCTTT. As protein: CASKKAEMNTEAFF.

This clonotype was counted only a few times. This chain connects TRBV7-2 to TRBJ2-3, with 8 nucleotides matching TRBD2. Losses at the gene ends were 1 base for V and 7 bases for J; bases not matched to a gene: 7. In germline, CDR1 is SGHTA, CDR2 FQGNSA. This CDR3 has 15 residues. CDR3 nucleotides: TGTGCCAGCAGCTTAGGTACGGGAGGGCGCAATACGCAGTATTTT. Translated, it gives CASSLGTGGRNTQYF.

The rearrangement links TRBV7-2 to TRBJ2-3; 9 bases match TRBD2. Germline CDR1 is SGHTA and CDR2 is FQGNSA. CDR3 length: 18 residues. Germline trimming cut 1 base from V and 5 bases from J; bases unmatched to any gene: 13. This CDR3 reads CASSLVPSGGPRRDTQYF. The CDR3 DNA is TGTGCCAGCAGCTTAGTCCCCAGCGGGGGGCCTAGGAGAGATACGCAGTATTTT.

The chain is built from TRBV5-1 and TRBJ2-7; weak D call: TRBD2 (5 bases). V was pared by 2 bases and J by 2 bases, with 8 bases between. Germline V lookup: CDR1 SGHRS, CDR2 YFSETQ. This CDR3 contains 13 residues. As DNA, the CDR3 is TGCGCCAGCAGCTTAGCGGAGACCTACGAGCAGTACTTC. This codes for CASSLAETYEQYF.

The V and J genes are TRBV24-1 and TRBJ2-1, with unresolved D. The CDR3 has 13 amino acids. Germline CDR1 reads KGHDR; CDR2 reads SFDVKD. The ends were cut back, 3 bases at V and 6 bases at J, with 8 bases in the middle. The CDR3 loop reads CATSDARVNEQFF. CDR3 nucleotides: TGTGCCACCAGTGATGCTAGGGTCAATGAGCAGTTCTTC.

This clonotype was counted only a few times. The rearrangement links TRBV9 to TRBJ2-1, with 12 bases that match TRBD2. Looked up from germline, CDR1 is SGDLS and CDR2 is YYNGEE. V shed 4 bases and J 7 bases; nucleotides not matched to a gene: 9. The CDR3 consists of 16 residues. CDR3 residues: CASSLRLAGVVNEQFF. Here the CDR3 DNA reads TGTGCCAGCAGCTTAAGACTAGCGGGAGTTGTAAATGAGCAGTTCTTC.